These 20 T cell receptor beta chains originate from one sample sequenced in a study of PD-1 blockade in mismatch repair-deficient tumors. Sequencing was performed with immunoSEQ multiplex PCR; in TCRdb, only in-frame clones are kept and a portion is missing. The data show around 100,000 clones, about three quarters seen once. The specimen was peripheral blood, collected about 13 months after starting pembrolizumab. The receptors derive from an adult with mismatch repair-deficient cancer.

The chain recombines TRBV2 with TRBJ2-3; 13 bases align to TRBD2. Germline-derived CDR1 and CDR2 are SNHLY and FYNNEI. This CDR3 has 16 amino acids. Trimming cost V 6 bases and J 3 bases; bases outside gene matches: 6. Here the CDR3 DNA reads TGTGCCAGCAGCCTCGGGACTAGCGGGAAGACAGATACGCAGTATTTT. As protein: CASSLGTSGKTDTQYF.

The CDR3 sequence: CAIQGAANEKLFF. As DNA, the CDR3 is TGTGCCATCCAGGGGGCGGCTAATGAAAAACTGTTTTTT. V usage is TRBV10-3 and J usage is TRBJ1-4; the match to TRBD1 covers 8 bases. The CDR3 is made up of 13 amino acids. V was clipped by 8 bases and J by 3 bases; unmatched bases: 2. Germline CDR1 reads ENHRY; CDR2 reads SYGVKD.

The chain employs TRBV5-1 and TRBJ2-3, with D tentatively TRBD1 or TRBD2 (5 bases each). Trimming shortened V by 2 bases and J by 5 bases, and 9 bases separated the two germline ends. The CDR3 has 13 amino acids. The germline gives CDR1 SGHRS, CDR2 YFSETQ. The CDR3 spells CASSFRGEDTQYF. CDR3 bases: TGCGCCAGCAGCTTTAGGGGAGAAGATACGCAGTATTTT.

This clone showed up just a few times. The gene calls are TRBV7-2 and TRBJ2-3; 10 bases align to TRBD2. This CDR3 contains 16 residues. The V and J ends lost 4 bases and 1 base, in that order; junction bases with no gene match: 5. Germline CDR1 reads SGHTA; CDR2 reads FQGNSA. The DNA of the CDR3 is TGTGCCAGCAGCTCCAGGACTAGCGGCCGCACAGATACGCAGTATTTT. Its translation is CASSSRTSGRTDTQYF. Combining the CDR3 with reference TRBV7-2 and TRBJ2-3 gives the whole variable domain GAGVSQSPSNKVTEKGKDVELRCDPISGHTALYWYRQSLGQGLEFLIYFQGNSAPDKSGLPSDRFSAERTGGSVSTLTIQRTQQEDSAVYLCASSSRTSGRTDTQYFGPGTRLTVL.

This clone was recorded once. The chain is built from TRBV5-6 and TRBJ1-1; possibly TRBD1 for D (6 bases). Germline V CDR1 and CDR2: SGHDT, YYEEEE. The CDR3 sequence is 13 residues long. Between the trimmed V and J ends, which lost 4 bases and 1 base, there was a span of 8 bases. This CDR3 is CASSVTGNTEAFF. CDR3 sequence (DNA): TGTGCCAGCAGCGTGACAGGGAACACTGAAGCTTTCTTT.

The chain has TRBV11-3 and TRBJ1-2; the D is unclear. CDR1 is SGHNT and CDR2 is YENEEA in the germline V gene. V was shortened by 8 bases and J by 0 bases, with 13 bases between the two germline ends. This CDR3 has 14 residues. CDR3 in DNA: TGTGCCAGCGGTAAGGGCCCAGCTAACTATGGCTACACCTTC. As protein: CASGKGPANYGYTF.

A few counts support this clone. CDR3 DNA: TGTGCCAGCAGCTTAACCGGGACAGGGATGAATGAAAAACTGTTTTTT. It specifies CASSLTGTGMNEKLFF. V usage is TRBV5-6 and J usage is TRBJ1-4; TRBD1 agrees at 9 bases. CDR1 and CDR2 from the germline V gene are SGHDT and YYEEEE. V gave up 2 bases and J gave up 5 bases; unmatched junction bases: 7. The CDR3 contains 16 residues.

This chain links TRBV19 with TRBJ1-2; a weak D match, TRBD1 (6 bases). Germline CDR1 is LNHDA and CDR2 is SQIVND (reference sequence). The CDR3 is 13 residues long. V was pared by 5 bases and J by 8 bases, with 15 bases between. The chain's CDR3 is CASSSTGPKGYTF. CDR3 DNA sequence: TGTGCCAGTAGTTCGACAGGCCCTAAAGGCTACACCTTC.

The chain recombines TRBV5-8 with TRBJ2-1, with D uncertain. The germline CDR1 and CDR2 sequences are SGHTS and YDEGEE. Trimming cost V 1 base and J 5 bases, with 13 bases left between them. The CDR3 runs 15 residues. The CDR3 protein is CASSLPAPINNEQFF. The CDR3 DNA reads as TGTGCCAGCAGCTTGCCGGCTCCGATTAACAATGAGCAGTTCTTC.

This clone was seen more than once but under ten times. This sequence joins TRBV5-1 and TRBJ1-1; 11 positions match TRBD1. The junction had 11 bases not matched to a gene; V was cut back by 5 bases and J by 2 bases. The CDR3 has 17 residues. The V gene's germline CDR1 is SGHRS and CDR2 YFSETQ. CDR3 nucleotide sequence: TGCGCCAGCAGTCCCGGGACAGGGGGGATTTTAAACACTGAAGCTTTCTTT. Residues: CASSPGTGGILNTEAFF.

This clone appeared a few times. Other DNA sequences within the sample encode an identical CDR3. This chain joins TRBV20-1 and TRBJ1-1; tentatively, D is TRBD1 (5 bases). There are 11 residues in the CDR3. The V gene's germline CDR1 is DFQATT and CDR2 SNEGSKA (reference sequence). Trimming removed 5 bases at V and 11 bases at J, with 15 bases between. CDR3 sequence reads: CSAPGGGEAFF. CDR3 nucleotides: TGCAGTGCTCCCGGGGGAGGGGAGGCTTTCTTT.

The V call is TRBV5-4, the J call TRBJ1-2, with TRBD1 identical over 12 bases. The J segment lost 0 bases and the V segment lost 4 bases, leaving 4 bases of the junction unmatched. Germline V gives CDR1 SGHNT, CDR2 YYREEE (reference sequence). CDR3 length: 16 amino acids. CDR3 residues: CASSPGQGATNYGYTF. CDR3 sequence (DNA): TGTGCCAGCAGCCCGGGACAGGGGGCGACTAACTATGGCTACACCTTC.

This clone has just one count. The chain links TRBV6-1 to TRBJ2-7; D unresolved. The CDR3 loop spans 13 amino acids. Per the germline V gene, CDR1 is MNHNS and CDR2 is SASEGT. Trimming left V 4 bases short and J 3 bases short, with 10 bases between. CDR3 in DNA: TGTGCCAGCAGTGTGGGCGTCAGCTACGAGCAGTACTTC. This encodes CASSVGVSYEQYF.

The chain recombines TRBV6-5 with TRBJ1-5; the D gene is possibly TRBD1 (5 bases). The CDR3 totals 14 residues. V dropped 7 bases and J dropped 2 bases, with 12 bases sitting between them. Per the germline V gene, CDR1 is MNHEY and CDR2 is SVGAGI. This chain's CDR3 is CASIPGGGNQPQHF. CDR3 DNA sequence: TGTGCCAGCATCCCGGGGGGAGGCAATCAGCCCCAGCATTTT.

This chain connects TRBV5-1 to TRBJ2-7, with TRBD2 matching 7 bases. V lost 0 bases to trimming and J lost 0 bases; unmatched junction nucleotides: 12. The CDR3 runs 18 residues. The germline V gene has CDR1 SGHRS and CDR2 YFSETQ. CDR3 in DNA: TGCGCCAGCAGCTTGGGCAGGTTCGGAGCGGGAAGCTCCTACGAGCAGTACTTC. Its translation: CASSLGRFGAGSSYEQYF.

This clone was recorded only once. The sample has other DNA sequences that encode this CDR3 too. The gene calls are TRBV9 and TRBJ2-1; 13 bases match TRBD2. The junction had 4 bases not matched to a gene; V was cut back by 4 bases and J by 6 bases. The germline V gene has CDR1 SGDLS and CDR2 YYNGEE. CDR3 size: 15 residues. The CDR3 nucleotides are TGTGCCAGCAGCCCATGGACTAGCGGGAGCAATGAGCAGTTCTTC. Amino acids: CASSPWTSGSNEQFF.

CDR3 sequence: CASSLGSGELFF. The CDR3 nucleotides are TGCGCCAGCAGCCTGGGATCCGGGGAGCTGTTTTTT. V gene TRBV5-1 combines with J gene TRBJ2-2; no clear D gene. Trimming cost V 4 bases and J 6 bases, with 7 bases left between them. CDR3 size: 12 residues. CDR1 is SGHRS, CDR2 YFSETQ, per germline.

The V and J genes are TRBV4-1 and TRBJ2-1, with no clear D. This CDR3 spans 17 amino acids. CDR1 is MGHRA, CDR2 YSYEKL, per germline. V was cut by 0 bases and J by 6 bases, with 18 bases left in between. In DNA, the CDR3 is TGCGCCAGCAGCCAAGATAGCTCGAACTATCTTCGCAATGAGCAGTTCTTC. Translation gives CASSQDSSNYLRNEQFF.

The chain is built from TRBV9 and TRBJ2-1; the match to TRBD2 covers 8 bases. Germline V gene lookup returns CDR1 SGDLS and CDR2 YYNGEE. The CDR3 has 15 residues. The junction had 7 bases not matched to a gene; V was cut back by 3 bases and J by 5 bases. CDR3 bases: TGTGCCAGCAGCGCGTCCGGGACTAGGGACAATGAGCAGTTCTTC. This encodes CASSASGTRDNEQFF.

This sequence joins TRBV5-4 and TRBJ2-1; 9 nucleotides match TRBD1. V dropped 4 bases and J dropped 9; count of bases not matched to a gene: 14. CDR3 length: 16 residues. Germline-derived CDR1 and CDR2 are SGHNT and YYREEE (reference sequence). Written as DNA, the CDR3 is TGTGCCAGCAGCACTGTCCCGGGACAGGGAACGAGTGAGCAGTTCTTC. As protein: CASSTVPGQGTSEQFF.